This T cell receptor beta chain appears in the sequencing data of a study of T cell responses to AZD1222 COVID-19 vaccine. Study results and caveats: Just 5 to 7 AZD1222 recipients were seropositive at baseline. In a largely white British group with more females than males, clonal diversity was possibly underestimated. Among vaccine-associated CD4 TCRs, coverage spanned spike, with dominance at 160-218 and 743-854.

This CDR3 is 13 amino acids long. Trimming removed 1 base at V and 10 bases at J, with 13 bases between. Germline assignment: CDR1 SEHNR and CDR2 FQNEAQ (reference sequence). Second-dose intervals near 4 or 12 weeks were combined. Worth noting for this clone: Antigen: not known.

The table came from immunoSEQ multiplex PCR; TCRdb's copy has only in-frame clones and leaves some out. The profile shows nearly 110,000 clones, about nine tenths of them singletons. V and J are TRBV7-9 and TRBJ1-2; possible D gene TRBD1, 5 bases. This sequence originates from an adult who received the AZD1222 COVID-19 vaccine. The sequences come from peripheral blood, collected 28 days after the second AZD1222 dose. The CDR3 DNA follows: TGTGCCAGCAGCTTAGAACCGACAGATATCTACACCTTC. Its translation is CASSLEPTDIYTF.